This T cell receptor beta chain came from a study of shared clonotypes between healthy human individuals. Overall study context: Per donor, CD8 memory used one plate, CD8 naive used two, CD4 memory used three and CD4 naive used three. Study findings and constraints: Generation probabilities were higher for clonotypes shared across all four sorted-subset donors than for unshared ones.

Germline values: CDR1 LNHDA, CDR2 SQIVND (reference sequence). After removal of 6 bases from V and 0 bases from J, the junction contained 4 bases not matched to a gene. The CDR3 covers 14 residues. The data were produced by immunoSEQ multiplex PCR, yet TCRdb's version contains in-frame clones alone and is incomplete. The table has around 1.1 million clones, 70% to 80% seen once. Adult donors, all healthy and HIV-negative, had no recent acute infections or vaccinations. Note on this clone: Antigen: not known.

Specimen: memory CD4+ T cells from PBMCs. Subset described: CD45RA-negative fraction. The sequence derives from a man aged 18 to 30 in good health. Some clones in this sample may be carry-over from other donors' samples. This rearrangement joins TRBV19 to TRBJ2-7, with TRBD1 matching 8 bases. The chain's CDR3 is CASRGDRYSYEQYF. The CDR3 bases are TGTGCCAGTAGAGGGGACAGGTACTCCTACGAGCAGTACTTC. The variable domain in full, with the rest retrieved from reference TRBV19 and TRBJ2-7, is DGGITQSPKYLFRKEGQNVTLSCEQNLNHDAMYWYRQDPGQGLRLIYYSQIVNDFQKGDIAEGYSVSREKKESFPLTVTSAQKNPTAFYLCASRGDRYSYEQYFGPGTRLTVT.